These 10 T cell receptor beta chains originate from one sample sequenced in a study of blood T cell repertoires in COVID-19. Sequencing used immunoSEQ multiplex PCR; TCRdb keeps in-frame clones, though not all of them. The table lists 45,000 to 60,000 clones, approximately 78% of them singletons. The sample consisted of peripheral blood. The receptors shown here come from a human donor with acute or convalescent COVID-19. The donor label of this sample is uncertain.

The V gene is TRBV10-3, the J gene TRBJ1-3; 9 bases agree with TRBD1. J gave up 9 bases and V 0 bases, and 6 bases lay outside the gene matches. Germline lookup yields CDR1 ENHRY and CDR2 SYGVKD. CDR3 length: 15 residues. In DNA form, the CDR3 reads TGTGCCATCAGTGAGTCGGGACAGGGAGGTGTCACCATATATTTT. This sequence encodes CAISESGQGGVTIYF.

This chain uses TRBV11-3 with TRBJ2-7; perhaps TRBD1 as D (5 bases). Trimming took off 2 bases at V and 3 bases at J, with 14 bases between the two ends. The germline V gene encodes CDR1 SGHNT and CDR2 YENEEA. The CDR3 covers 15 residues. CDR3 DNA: TGTGCCAGCAGCTTAATGGGGCAGGGTATCTACGAGCAGTACTTC. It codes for CASSLMGQGIYEQYF.

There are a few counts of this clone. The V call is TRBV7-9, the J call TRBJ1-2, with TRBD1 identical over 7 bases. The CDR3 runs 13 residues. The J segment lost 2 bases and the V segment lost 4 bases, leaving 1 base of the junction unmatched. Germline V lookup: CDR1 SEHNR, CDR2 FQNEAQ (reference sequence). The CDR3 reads CASSSGGNYGYTF. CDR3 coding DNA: TGTGCCAGCAGCTCAGGGGGAAACTATGGCTACACCTTC.

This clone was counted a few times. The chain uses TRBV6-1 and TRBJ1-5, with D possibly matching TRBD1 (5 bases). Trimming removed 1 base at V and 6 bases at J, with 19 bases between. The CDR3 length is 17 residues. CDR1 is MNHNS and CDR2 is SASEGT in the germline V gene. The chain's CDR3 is CASSEGTGPAVGQPQHF. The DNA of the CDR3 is TGTGCCAGCAGTGAAGGAACAGGACCGGCTGTAGGTCAGCCCCAGCATTTT.

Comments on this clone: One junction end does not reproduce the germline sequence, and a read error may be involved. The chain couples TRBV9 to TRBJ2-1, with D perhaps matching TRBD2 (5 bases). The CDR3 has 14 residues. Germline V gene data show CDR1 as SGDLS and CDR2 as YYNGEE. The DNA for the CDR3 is TGTGCCAGCGCTCGCGTGGACTCCAACAATGAGCAGTTCTTC. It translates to CASARVDSNNEQFF.

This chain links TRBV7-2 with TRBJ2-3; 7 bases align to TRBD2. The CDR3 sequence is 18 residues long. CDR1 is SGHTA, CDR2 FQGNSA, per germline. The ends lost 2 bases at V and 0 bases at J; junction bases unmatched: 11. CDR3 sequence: CASSLRGGLGASTDTQYF. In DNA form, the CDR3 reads TGTGCCAGCAGCTTAAGAGGTGGACTAGGGGCTAGCACAGATACGCAGTATTTT.

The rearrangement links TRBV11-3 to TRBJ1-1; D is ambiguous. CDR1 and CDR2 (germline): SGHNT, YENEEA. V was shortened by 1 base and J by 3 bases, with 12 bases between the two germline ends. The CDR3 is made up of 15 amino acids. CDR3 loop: CASSLVLGTDTEAFF. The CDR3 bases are TGTGCCAGCAGCTTAGTGCTGGGCACGGACACTGAAGCTTTCTTT.

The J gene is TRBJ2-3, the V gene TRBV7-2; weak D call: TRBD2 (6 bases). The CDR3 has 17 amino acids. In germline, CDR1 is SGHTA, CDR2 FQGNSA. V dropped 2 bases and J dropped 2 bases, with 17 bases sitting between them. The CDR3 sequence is CASSLSLRTIPTDTQYF. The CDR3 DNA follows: TGTGCCAGCAGCTTATCCCTCCGGACTATTCCCACAGATACGCAGTATTTT.

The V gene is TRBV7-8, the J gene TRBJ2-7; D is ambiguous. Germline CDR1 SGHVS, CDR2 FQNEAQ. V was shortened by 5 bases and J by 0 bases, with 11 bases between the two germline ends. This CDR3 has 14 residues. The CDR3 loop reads CASSTLLSSYEQYF. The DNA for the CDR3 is TGTGCCAGCAGCACCCTCCTGAGCTCCTACGAGCAGTACTTC. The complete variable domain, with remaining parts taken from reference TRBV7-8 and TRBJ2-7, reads GAGVSQSPRYKVAKRGQDVALRCDPISGHVSLFWYQQALGQGPEFLTYFQNEAQLDKSGLPSDRFFAERPEGSVSTLKIQRTQQEDSAVYLCASSTLLSSYEQYFGPGTRLTVT.

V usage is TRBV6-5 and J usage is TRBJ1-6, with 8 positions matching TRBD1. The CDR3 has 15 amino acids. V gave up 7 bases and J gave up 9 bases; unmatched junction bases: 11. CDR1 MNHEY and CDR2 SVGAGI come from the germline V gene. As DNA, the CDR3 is TGTGCCAGCACTCTCGAGGCAGGGGGCTTTTCACCCCTCCACTTT. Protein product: CASTLEAGGFSPLHF.